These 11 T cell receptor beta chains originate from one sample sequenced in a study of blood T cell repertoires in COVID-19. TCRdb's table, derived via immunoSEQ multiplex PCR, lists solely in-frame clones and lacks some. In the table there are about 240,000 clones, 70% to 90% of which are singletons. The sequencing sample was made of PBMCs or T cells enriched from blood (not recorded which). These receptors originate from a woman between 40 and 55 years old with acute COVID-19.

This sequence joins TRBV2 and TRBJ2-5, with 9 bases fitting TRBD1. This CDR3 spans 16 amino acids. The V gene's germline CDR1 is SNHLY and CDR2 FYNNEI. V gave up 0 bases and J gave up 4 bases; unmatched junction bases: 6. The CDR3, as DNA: TGTGCCAGCAGTGAAGCGAAGAGACAGGGGGGAGAGACCCAGTACTTC. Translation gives CASSEAKRQGGETQYF.

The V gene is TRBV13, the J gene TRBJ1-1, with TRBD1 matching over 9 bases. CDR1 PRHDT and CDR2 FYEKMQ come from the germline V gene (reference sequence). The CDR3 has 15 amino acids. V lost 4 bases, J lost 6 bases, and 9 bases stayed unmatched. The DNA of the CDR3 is TGTGCCAGCAGCTCAGGGGGGACAGGGTTGCCTGAAGCTTTCTTT. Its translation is CASSSGGTGLPEAFF. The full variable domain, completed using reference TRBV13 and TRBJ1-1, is AAGVIQSPRHLIKEKRETATLKCYPIPRHDTVYWYQQGPGQDPQFLISFYEKMQSDKGSIPDRFSAQQFSDYHSELNMSSLELGDSALYFCASSSGGTGLPEAFFGQGTRLTVV.

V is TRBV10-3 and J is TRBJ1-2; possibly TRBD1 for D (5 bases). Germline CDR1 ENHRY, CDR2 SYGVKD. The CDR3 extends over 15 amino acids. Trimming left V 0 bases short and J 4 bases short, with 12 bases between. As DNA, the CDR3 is TGTGCCATCAGTGAGTCGGAGGGGTCGAGCTATGGCTACACCTTC. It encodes CAISESEGSSYGYTF.

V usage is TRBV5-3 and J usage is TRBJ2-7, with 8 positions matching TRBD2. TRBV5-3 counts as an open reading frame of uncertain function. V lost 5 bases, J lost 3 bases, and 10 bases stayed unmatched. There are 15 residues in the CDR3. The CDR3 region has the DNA TGTGCCAGAAGTTTAAGCGGGAGTCGTATCTACGAGCAGTACTTC. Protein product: CARSLSGSRIYEQYF.

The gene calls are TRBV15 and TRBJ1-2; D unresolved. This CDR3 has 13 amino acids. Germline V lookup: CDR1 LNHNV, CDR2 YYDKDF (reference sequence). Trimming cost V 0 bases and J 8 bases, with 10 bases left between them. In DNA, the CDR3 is TGTGCCACCAGCAGAGATAGTTTCGAGGGCTACACCTTC. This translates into CATSRDSFEGYTF.

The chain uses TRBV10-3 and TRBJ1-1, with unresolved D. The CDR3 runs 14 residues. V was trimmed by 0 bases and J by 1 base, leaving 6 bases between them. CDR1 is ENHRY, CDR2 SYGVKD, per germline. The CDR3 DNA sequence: TGTGCCATCAGTGAGTCAGGGAGGAACACTGAAGCTTTCTTT. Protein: CAISESGRNTEAFF.

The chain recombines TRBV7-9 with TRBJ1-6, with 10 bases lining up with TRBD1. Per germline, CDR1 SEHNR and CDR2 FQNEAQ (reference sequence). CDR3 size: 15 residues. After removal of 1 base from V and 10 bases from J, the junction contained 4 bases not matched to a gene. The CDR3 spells CASSLGTGGKSPLHF. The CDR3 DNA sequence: TGTGCCAGCAGCTTAGGGACAGGGGGTAAATCACCCCTCCACTTT. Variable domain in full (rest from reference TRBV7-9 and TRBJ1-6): DTGVSQNPRHKITKRGQNVTFRCDPISEHNRLYWYRQTLGQGPEFLTYFQNEAQLEKSRLLSDRFSAERPKGSFSTLEIQRTEQGDSAMYLCASSLGTGGKSPLHFGNGTRLTVT.

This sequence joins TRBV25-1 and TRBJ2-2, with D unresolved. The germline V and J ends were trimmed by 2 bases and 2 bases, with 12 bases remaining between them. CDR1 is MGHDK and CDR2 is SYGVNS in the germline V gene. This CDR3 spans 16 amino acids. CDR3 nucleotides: TGTGCCAGCAGTGAAAGTGGGCAGATAAACACCGGGGAGCTGTTTTTT. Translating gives CASSESGQINTGELFF.

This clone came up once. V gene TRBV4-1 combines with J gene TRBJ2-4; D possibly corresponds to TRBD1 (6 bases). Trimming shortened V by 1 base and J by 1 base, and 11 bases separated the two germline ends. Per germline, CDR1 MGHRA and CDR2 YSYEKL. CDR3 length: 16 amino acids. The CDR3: CASSQVVGGAKNIQYF. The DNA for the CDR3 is TGCGCCAGCAGCCAAGTTGTAGGGGGTGCCAAAAACATTCAGTACTTC.

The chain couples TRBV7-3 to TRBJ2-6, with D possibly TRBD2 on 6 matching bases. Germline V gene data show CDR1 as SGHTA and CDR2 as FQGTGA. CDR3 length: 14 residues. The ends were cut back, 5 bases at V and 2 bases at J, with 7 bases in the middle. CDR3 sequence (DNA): TGTGCCAGCAGCAGGACTACTGGGGCCAACGTCCTGACTTTC. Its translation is CASSRTTGANVLTF.

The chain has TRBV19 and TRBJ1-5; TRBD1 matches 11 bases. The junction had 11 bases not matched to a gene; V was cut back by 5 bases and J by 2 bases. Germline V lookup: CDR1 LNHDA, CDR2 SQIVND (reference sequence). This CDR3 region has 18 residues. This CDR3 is CASSQGGQGVGGNQPQHF. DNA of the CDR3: TGTGCCAGTAGTCAAGGGGGACAGGGGGTAGGAGGCAATCAGCCCCAGCATTTT.